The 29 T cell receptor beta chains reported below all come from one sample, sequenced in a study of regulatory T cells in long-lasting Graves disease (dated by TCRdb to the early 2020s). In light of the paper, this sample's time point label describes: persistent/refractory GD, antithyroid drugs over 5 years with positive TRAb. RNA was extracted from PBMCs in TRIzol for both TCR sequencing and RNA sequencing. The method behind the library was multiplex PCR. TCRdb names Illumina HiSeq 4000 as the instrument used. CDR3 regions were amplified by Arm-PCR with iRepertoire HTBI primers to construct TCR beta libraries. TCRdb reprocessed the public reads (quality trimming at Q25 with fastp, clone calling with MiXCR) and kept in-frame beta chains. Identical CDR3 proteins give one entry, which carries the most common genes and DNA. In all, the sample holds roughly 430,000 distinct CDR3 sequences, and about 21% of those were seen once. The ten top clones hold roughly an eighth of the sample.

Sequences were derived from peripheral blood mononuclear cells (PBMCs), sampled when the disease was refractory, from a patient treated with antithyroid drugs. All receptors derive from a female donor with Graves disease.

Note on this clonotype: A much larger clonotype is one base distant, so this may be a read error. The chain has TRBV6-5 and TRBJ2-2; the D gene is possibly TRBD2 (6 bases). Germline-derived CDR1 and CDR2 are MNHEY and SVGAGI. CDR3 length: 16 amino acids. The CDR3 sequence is CASSYSNRTNTGKLFF. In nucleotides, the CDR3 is TGTGCCAGCAGTTACTCGAACCGGACTAACACCGGGAAGCTGTTTTTT.

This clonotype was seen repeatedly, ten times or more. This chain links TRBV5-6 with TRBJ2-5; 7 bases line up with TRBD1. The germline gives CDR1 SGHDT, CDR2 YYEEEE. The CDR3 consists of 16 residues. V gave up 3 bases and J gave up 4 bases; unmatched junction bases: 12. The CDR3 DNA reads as TGTGCCAGCAGCTATAATGGACAGGCCGAATTAGAGACCCAGTACTTC. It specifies CASSYNGQAELETQYF.

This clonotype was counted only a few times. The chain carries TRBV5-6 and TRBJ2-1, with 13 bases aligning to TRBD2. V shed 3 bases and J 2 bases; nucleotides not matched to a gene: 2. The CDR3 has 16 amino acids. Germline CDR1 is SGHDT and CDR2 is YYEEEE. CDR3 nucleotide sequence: TGTGCCAGCAGCTGGACTAGCGGGAGTGCCTACAATGAGCAGTTCTTC. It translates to CASSWTSGSAYNEQFF.

CDR3 sequence reads: CASAVNSNQPQHF. Here the CDR3 DNA reads TGTGCCAGCGCGGTGAATAGCAATCAGCCCCAGCATTTT. This chain joins TRBV6-1 and TRBJ1-5; D ambiguous. CDR1 and CDR2 from the germline V gene are MNHNS and SASEGT. The CDR3 spans 13 residues. Trimming removed 8 bases from V and 0 bases from J, with 8 bases in between.

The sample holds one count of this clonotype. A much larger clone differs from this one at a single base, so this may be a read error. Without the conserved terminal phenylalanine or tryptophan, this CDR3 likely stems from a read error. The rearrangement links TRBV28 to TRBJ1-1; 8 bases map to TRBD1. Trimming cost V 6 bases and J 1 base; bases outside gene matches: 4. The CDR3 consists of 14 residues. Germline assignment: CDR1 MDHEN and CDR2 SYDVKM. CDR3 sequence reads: CASSSQGENTEAFL. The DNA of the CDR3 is TGTGCCAGCAGCTCACAGGGGGAGAACACTGAAGCTTTCCTT.

The chain's CDR3 is CASSPRPLSGQYEKLFF. CDR3 nucleotides: TGTGCCAGCTCACCACGGCCTTTAAGTGGACAGTACGAAAAACTGTTTTTT. The V and J genes are TRBV18 and TRBJ1-4, with D perhaps matching TRBD1 (6 bases). This CDR3 has 17 residues. Germline assignment: CDR1 KGHSH and CDR2 LQKENI. Trimming took off 1 base at V and 8 bases at J, with 20 bases between the two ends.

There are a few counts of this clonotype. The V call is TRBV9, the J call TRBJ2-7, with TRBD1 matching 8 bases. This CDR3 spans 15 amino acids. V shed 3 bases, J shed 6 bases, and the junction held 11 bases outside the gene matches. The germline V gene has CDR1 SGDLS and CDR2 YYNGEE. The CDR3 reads CASSADWGQVSEQYF. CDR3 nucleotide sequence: TGTGCCAGCAGCGCCGATTGGGGACAGGTGAGCGAGCAGTACTTC.

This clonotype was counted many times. CDR3 residues: CSVGASSSGANVLTF. The CDR3 bases are TGCAGTGTTGGGGCGAGTAGCTCTGGGGCCAACGTCCTGACTTTC. The rearrangement uses TRBV20-1 and TRBJ2-6, with D possibly matching TRBD1 (5 bases). The CDR3 covers 15 residues. Germline V CDR1 and CDR2: DFQATT, SNEGSKA (reference sequence). Trimming removed 7 bases at V and 0 bases at J, with 13 bases between.

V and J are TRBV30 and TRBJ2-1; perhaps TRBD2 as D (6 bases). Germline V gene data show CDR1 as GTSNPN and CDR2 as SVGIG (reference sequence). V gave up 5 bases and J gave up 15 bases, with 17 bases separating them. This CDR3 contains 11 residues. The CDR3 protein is CAWHAAGWTFF. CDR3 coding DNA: TGTGCCTGGCATGCCGCGGGGTGGACGTTCTTC.

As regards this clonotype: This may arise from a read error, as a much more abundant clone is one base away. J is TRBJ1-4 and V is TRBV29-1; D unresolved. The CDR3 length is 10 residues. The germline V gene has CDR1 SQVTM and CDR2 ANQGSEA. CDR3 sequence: CGVLGEKLFF. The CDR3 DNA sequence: TGCGGCGTTTTGGGTGAAAAACTGTTTTTT. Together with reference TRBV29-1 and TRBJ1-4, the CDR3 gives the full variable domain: SAVISQKPSRDICQRGTSLTIQCQVDSQVTMMFWYRQQPGQSLTLIATANQGSEATYESGFVIDKFPISRPNLTFSTLTVSNMSPEDSSIYLCGVLGEKLFFGSGTQLSVL.

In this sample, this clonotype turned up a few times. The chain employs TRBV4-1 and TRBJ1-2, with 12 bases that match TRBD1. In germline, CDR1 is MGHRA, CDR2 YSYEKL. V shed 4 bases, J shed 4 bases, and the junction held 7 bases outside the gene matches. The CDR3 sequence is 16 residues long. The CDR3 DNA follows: TGCGCCAGCAGCCCAAGGGACAGGGGGCAAGTCTATGGCTACACCTTC. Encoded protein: CASSPRDRGQVYGYTF.

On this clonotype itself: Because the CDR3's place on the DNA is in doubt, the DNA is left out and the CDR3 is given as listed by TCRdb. CDR3 in amino acids: CASSQLDGWGEGNIQYF. The chain has TRBV4-1 and TRBJ2-4; no DNA check was done on the table's D call, TRBD1. CDR1 and CDR2 (germline): MGHRA, YSYEKL. 17 amino acids form the CDR3, both terminal residues included.

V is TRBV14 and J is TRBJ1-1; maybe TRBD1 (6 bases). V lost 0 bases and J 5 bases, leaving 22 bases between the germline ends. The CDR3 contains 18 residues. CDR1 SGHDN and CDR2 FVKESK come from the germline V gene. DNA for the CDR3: TGTGCCAGCAGCCAAGACCGGGTCGGGGGCTCTGGGAATACTGAAGCTTTCTTT. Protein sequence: CASSQDRVGGSGNTEAFF. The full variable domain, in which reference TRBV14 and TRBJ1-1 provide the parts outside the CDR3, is EAGVTQFPSHSVIEKGQTVTLRCDPISGHDNLYWYRRVMGKEIKFLLHFVKESKQDESGMPNNRFLAERTGGTYSTLKVQPAELEDSGVYFCASSQDRVGGSGNTEAFFGQGTRLTVV.

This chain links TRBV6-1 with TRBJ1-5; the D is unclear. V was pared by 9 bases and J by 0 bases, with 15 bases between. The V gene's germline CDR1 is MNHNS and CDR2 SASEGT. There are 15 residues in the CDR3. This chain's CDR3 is CASGRYDYSNQPQHF. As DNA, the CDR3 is TGTGCCAGTGGACGGTACGATTATAGCAATCAGCCCCAGCATTTT.

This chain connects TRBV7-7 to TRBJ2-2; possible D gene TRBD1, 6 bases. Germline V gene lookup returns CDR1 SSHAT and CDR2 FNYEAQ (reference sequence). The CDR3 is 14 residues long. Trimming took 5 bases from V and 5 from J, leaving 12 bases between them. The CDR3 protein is CASSQGHRTGELFF. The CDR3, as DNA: TGTGCCAGCAGCCAGGGACATCGGACCGGGGAGCTGTTTTTT.

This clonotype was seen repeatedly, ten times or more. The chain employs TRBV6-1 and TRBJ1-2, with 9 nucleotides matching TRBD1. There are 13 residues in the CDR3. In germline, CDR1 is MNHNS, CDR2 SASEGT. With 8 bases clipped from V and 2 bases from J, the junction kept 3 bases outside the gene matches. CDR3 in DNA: TGTGCCAGCGGGGACAGGGCGAACTATGGCTACACCTTC. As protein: CASGDRANYGYTF.

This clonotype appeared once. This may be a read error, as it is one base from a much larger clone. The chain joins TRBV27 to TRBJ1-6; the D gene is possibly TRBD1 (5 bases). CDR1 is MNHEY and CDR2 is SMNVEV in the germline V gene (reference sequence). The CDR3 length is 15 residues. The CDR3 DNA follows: TGTGTCAGCAGTTTATTGGGGGGACCCAATTCACCCCTCCACTTT. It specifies CVSSLLGGPNSPLHF.

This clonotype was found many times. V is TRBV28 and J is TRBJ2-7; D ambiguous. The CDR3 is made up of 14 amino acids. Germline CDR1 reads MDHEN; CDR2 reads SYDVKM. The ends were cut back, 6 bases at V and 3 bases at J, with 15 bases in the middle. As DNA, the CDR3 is TGTGCCAGCAGCTCTAACATTCACCACTACGAGCAGTACTTC. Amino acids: CASSSNIHHYEQYF.

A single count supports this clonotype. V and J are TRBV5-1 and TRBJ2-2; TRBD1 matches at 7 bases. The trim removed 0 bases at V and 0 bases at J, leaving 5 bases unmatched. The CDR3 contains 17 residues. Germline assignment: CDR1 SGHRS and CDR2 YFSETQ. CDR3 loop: CASSLETGSPNTGELFF. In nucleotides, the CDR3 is TGCGCCAGCAGCTTGGAGACAGGGAGCCCGAACACCGGGGAGCTGTTTTTT.

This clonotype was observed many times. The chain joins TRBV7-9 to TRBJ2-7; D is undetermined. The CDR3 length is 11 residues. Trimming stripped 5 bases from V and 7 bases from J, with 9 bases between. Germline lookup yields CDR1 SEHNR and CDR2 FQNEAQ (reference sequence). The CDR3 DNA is TGTGCCAGCAGCCTCAACCGGGAGCAGTACTTC. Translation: CASSLNREQYF.

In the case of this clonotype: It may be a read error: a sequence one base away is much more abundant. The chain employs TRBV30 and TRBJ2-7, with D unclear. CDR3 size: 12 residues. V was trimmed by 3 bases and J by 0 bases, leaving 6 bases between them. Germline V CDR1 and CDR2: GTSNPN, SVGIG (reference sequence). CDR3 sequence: CAWSNVSYEQYF. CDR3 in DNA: TGTGCCTGGAGCAACGTCTCCTACGAGCAGTACTTC.

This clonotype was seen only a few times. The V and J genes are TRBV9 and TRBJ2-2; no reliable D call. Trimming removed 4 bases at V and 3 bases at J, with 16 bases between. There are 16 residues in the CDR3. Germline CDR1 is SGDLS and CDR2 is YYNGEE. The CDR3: CASSLDLNKYTGELFF. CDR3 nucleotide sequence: TGTGCCAGCAGCCTCGACCTGAACAAGTACACCGGGGAGCTGTTTTTT.

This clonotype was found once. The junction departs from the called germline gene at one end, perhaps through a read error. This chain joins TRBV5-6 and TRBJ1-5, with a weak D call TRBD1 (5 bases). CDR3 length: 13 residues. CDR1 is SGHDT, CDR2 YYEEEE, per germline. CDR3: CASSLSGYQSQHF. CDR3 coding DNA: TGTGCCAGCAGCTTGTCAGGGTATCAGTCCCAGCATTTT. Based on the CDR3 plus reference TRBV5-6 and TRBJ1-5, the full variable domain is DAGVTQSPTHLIKTRGQQVTLRCSPKSGHDTVSWYQQALGQGPQFIFQYYEEEERQRGNFPDRFSGHQFPNYSSELNVNALLLGDSALYLCASSLSGYQSQHFGDGTRLSIL.

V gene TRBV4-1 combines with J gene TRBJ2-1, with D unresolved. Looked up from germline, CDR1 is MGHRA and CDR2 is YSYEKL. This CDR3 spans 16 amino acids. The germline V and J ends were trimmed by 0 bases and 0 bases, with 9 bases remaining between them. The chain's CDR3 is CASSQDSRISYNEQFF. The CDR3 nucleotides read TGCGCCAGCAGCCAAGACTCACGGATCTCCTACAATGAGCAGTTCTTC.

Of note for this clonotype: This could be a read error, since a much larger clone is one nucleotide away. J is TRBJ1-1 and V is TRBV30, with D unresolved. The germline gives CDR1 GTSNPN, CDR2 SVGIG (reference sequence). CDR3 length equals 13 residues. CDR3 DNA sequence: TGTGCCCGGAGTGAGACGGGAGCCACTGAAGCTTTCTTT. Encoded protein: CARSETGATEAFF.

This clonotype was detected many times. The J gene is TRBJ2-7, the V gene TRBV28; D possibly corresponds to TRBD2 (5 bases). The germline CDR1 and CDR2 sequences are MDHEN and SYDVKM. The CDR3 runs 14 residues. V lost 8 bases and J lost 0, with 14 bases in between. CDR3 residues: CASEGGTFSYEQYF. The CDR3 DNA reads TGTGCCAGCGAAGGAGGAACCTTCTCCTACGAGCAGTACTTC.

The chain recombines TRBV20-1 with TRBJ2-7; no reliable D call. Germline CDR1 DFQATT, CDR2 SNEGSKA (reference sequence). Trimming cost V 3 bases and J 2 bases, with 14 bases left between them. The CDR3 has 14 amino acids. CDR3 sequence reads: CSARSPLLPYEQYF. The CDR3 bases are TGCAGTGCTAGGAGCCCGCTACTACCCTACGAGCAGTACTTC.

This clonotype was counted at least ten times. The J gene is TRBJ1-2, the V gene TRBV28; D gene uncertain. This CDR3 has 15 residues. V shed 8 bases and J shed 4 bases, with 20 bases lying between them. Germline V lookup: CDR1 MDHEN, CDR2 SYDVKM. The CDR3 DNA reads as TGTGCCAGCGGATCAACGGGGTTGGATAGCTATGGCTACACCTTC. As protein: CASGSTGLDSYGYTF.

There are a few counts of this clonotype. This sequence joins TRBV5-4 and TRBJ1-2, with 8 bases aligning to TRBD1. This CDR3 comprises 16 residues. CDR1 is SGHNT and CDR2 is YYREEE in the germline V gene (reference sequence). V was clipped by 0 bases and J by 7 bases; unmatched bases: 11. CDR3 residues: CASSLADRARGVGYTF. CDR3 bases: TGTGCCAGCAGCTTGGCGGACAGGGCCCGGGGGGTTGGCTACACCTTC.